This T cell receptor beta chain was sequenced during a study of resident and recirculating memory T cells in vitiligo (dated by TCRdb to 2016 to 2019). Concerning the study at large: The study took epidermis from shave biopsies of two lesional and two nonlesional sites, plus PBMCs, from each of a few stable vitiligo patients for TCR beta sequencing. Right before genomic DNA was extracted using the Qiagen DNeasy Blood & Tissue Kit, the samples were homogenized with no cell sorting step. The goal of the human TCR beta sequencing was to check whether lesional vitiligo skin contained specific clones that differed from the clones found in nonlesional skin and blood.

Measured from the cysteine to the phenylalanine, the CDR3 is 15 residues long. The kept DNA is CDR3 alone, 45 bases in frame from the first base. As encoded in the germline V gene (reference sequence), CDR1 is SEHNR while CDR2 is FQNEAQ. The junction shows trimming of 4 bases on V and 1 base on J, and the gene matches do not reach 0 bases of it. The full study reports these points: TCR sequences were not shared across biopsy sites or across patients, which suggests that different T cell clones infiltrate different lesions, a pattern described as private specificity. Overlap and correlation analysis found no significant repertoire overlap between any two biopsies, even biopsies from the same patient, apart from each lesion compared with itself. Working out how much the T cell clones identified in the vitiligo lesions and the human Trm versus Tcm pools each contribute will require future mechanistic studies. No single dominant TCR clone was found, and clonality differed from one vitiligo lesion to another.

Concerning this clone itself: Its cognate antigen has yet to be identified. Nothing much larger sits one base from this clone, and base qualities are not available.

Stable vitiligo was defined as no change in lesions over the previous 6 months. Stable patients also had to lack confetti depigmentation, a clinical sign of active vitiligo. Patients who had been treated within the previous three months were excluded. PBMCs were isolated from heparinized blood by Ficoll density gradient centrifugation and were subsequently flash-frozen. TCR beta chains were amplified from genomic DNA with the immunoSEQ hsTCRB kit. The immunoSEQ service ran the sequencing of the TCR beta libraries on an Illumina MiSeq instrument. The original pipeline was this. Repertoire data were analyzed with the immunoSEQ Analyzer. Held by TCRdb, this immuneACCESS table contains in-frame sequences only and omits some clones. Under half of the omission traces to an unresolved V gene where checked; the cause of the rest is unknown. Clonal size and the V and J genes are those of that table, whereas D and trimming came from the DNA. For this sample the table gives tens of thousands of clones, of which under 95% were detected only once. Roughly 5% of the sample lies in the top ten.

Material for sequencing was blood. The origin of this receptor is a male donor with vitiligo. Recombination joined TRBV7-9 with TRBJ2-1; 11 middle bases align to TRBD2. The CDR3 region reads CASSWTSGSYNEQFF. The DNA sequence reads TGTGCCAGCAGCTGGACTAGCGGGTCCTACAATGAGCAGTTCTTC.